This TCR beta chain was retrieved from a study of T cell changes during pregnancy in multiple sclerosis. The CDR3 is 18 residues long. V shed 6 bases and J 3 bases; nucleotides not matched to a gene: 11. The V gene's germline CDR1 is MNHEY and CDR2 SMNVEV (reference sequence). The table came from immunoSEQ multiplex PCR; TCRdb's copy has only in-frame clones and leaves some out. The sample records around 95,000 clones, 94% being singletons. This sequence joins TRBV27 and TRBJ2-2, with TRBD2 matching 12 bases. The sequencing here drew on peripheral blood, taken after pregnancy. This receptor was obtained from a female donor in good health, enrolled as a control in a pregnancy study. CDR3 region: CASRLNLAGGEYTGELFF. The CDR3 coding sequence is TGTGCCAGCAGATTGAATCTAGCGGGAGGGGAGTACACCGGGGAGCTGTTTTTT.